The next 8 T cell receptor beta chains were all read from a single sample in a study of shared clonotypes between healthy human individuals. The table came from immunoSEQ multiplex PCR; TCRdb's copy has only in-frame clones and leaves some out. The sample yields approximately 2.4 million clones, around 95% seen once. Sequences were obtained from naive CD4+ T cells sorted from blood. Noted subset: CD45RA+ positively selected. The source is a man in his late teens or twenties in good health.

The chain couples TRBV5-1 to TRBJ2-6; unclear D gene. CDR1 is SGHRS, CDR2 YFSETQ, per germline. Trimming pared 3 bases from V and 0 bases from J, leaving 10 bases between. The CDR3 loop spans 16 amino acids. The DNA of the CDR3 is TGCGCCAGCAGCTATGCAGGTGGCTCTGGGGCCAACGTCCTGACTTTC. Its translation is CASSYAGGSGANVLTF.

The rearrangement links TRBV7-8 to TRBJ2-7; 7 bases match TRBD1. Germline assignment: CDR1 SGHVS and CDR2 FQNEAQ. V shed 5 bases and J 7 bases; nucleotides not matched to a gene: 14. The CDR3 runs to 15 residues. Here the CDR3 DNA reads TGTGCCAGCAGCCATCGGGACAGTCCCCAAAGGGAGCAGTACTTC. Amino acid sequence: CASSHRDSPQREQYF.

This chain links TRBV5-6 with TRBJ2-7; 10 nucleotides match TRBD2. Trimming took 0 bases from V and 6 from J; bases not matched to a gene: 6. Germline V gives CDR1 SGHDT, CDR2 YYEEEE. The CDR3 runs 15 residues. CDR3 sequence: CASSLGQRGGLEQYF. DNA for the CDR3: TGTGCCAGCAGCTTGGGACAGCGGGGGGGCCTCGAGCAGTACTTC.

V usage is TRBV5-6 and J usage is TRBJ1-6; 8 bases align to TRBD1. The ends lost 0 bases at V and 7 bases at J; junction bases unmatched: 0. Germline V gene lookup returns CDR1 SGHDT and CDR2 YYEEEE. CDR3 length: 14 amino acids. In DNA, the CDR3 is TGTGCCAGCAGCTTGGGACAGGGGAATTCACCCCTCCACTTT. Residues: CASSLGQGNSPLHF.

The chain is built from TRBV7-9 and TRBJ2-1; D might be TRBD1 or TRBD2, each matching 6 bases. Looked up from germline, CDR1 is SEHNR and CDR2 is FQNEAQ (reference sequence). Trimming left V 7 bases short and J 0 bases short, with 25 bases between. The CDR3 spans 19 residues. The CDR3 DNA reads TGTGCCAGCACCCGTGAAGGGGGGATCGGCGGCCGCTCCTACAATGAGCAGTTCTTC. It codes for CASTREGGIGGRSYNEQFF.

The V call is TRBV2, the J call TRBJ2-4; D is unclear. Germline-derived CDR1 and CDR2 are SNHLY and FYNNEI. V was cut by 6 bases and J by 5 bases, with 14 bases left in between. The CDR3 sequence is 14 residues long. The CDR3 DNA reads TGTGCCAGCAGGCCCCCCAATTCCGAAAACATTCAGTACTTC. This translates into CASRPPNSENIQYF.

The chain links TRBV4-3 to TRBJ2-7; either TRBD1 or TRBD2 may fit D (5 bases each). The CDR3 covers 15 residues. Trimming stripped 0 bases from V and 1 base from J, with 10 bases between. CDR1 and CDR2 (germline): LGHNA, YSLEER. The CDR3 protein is CASSQDWDGSYEQYF. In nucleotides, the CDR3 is TGCGCCAGCAGCCAAGATTGGGACGGGTCCTACGAGCAGTACTTC.

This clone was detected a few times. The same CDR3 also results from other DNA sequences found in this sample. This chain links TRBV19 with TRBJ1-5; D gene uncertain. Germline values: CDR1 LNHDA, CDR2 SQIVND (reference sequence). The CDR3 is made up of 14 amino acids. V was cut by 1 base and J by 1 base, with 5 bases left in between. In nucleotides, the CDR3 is TGTGCCAGTAGTATAGTCGGGAGCAATCAGCCCCAGCATTTT. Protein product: CASSIVGSNQPQHF.